One sample yielded the 19 T cell receptor beta chains listed below, sequenced in a study of blood T cell repertoires in COVID-19. Profiling relied on immunoSEQ multiplex PCR, and the TCRdb table lists in-frame clones only, not all of them. Of about 89,000 clones in the sample, more than 70% were seen once. The material sequenced was peripheral blood. These receptors all stem from a woman over 75 with acute or convalescent COVID-19.

This chain connects TRBV7-3 to TRBJ2-2, with D possibly matching TRBD1 (6 bases). This CDR3 is 14 amino acids long. The germline V gene encodes CDR1 SGHTA and CDR2 FQGTGA. The ends were cut back, 6 bases at V and 0 bases at J, with 8 bases in the middle. The CDR3 region has the DNA TGTGCCAGCAGTGGACAGCCGAACACCGGGGAGCTGTTTTTT. Amino acid sequence: CASSGQPNTGELFF.

V usage is TRBV6-6 and J usage is TRBJ1-5; 8 nucleotides agree with TRBD1. The CDR3 consists of 16 residues. With V trimmed by 5 bases and J by 5 bases, 11 bases remained unmatched. CDR1 and CDR2 (germline): MNHNY, SVGAGI (reference sequence). The CDR3 DNA follows: TGTGCCAGCAGTCGACAGGGGAGAGGTAGGGATCAGCCCCAGCATTTT. Translation gives CASSRQGRGRDQPQHF.

This clone has only a few counts. The chain employs TRBV7-2 and TRBJ1-2, with 8 bases identical to TRBD1. The V gene end was trimmed by 2 bases and the J gene end by 6 bases; junction bases not matched to a gene: 8. The germline V gene has CDR1 SGHTA and CDR2 FQGNSA. There are 15 residues in the CDR3. The chain's CDR3 is CASSLSLGQGDGYTF. CDR3 coding DNA: TGTGCCAGCAGCTTAAGTCTAGGACAGGGTGATGGCTACACCTTC.

The chain couples TRBV30 to TRBJ1-1; D perhaps matches TRBD1 (5 bases). Between the trimmed V and J ends, which lost 0 bases and 8 bases, there was a span of 13 bases. The CDR3 length is 13 residues. CDR1 is GTSNPN, CDR2 SVGIG, per germline (reference sequence). The CDR3 DNA reads as TGTGCCTGGAGTGTAATGAGCGGGACCGAAGCTTTCTTT. Its protein product is CAWSVMSGTEAFF.

The chain employs TRBV5-6 and TRBJ2-7; 9 bases align to TRBD1. The germline CDR1 and CDR2 sequences are SGHDT and YYEEEE. This CDR3 spans 13 amino acids. V trimming: 2 bases; J trimming: 5 bases; junction bases outside the gene matches: 2. In DNA form, the CDR3 reads TGTGCCAGCAGCTTAGGACAGGGGAACGAGCAGTACTTC. As protein: CASSLGQGNEQYF.

This clone turned up a few times. This sequence joins TRBV13 and TRBJ1-1, with TRBD1 as a possible D gene (5 bases). This CDR3 comprises 10 residues. The germline V and J ends were trimmed by 10 bases and 7 bases, with 10 bases remaining between them. Germline V CDR1 and CDR2: PRHDT, FYEKMQ (reference sequence). In DNA form, the CDR3 reads TGTGCCATACGGGGGGATGAAGCTTTCTTT. It specifies CAIRGDEAFF.

The V gene is TRBV7-3, the J gene TRBJ1-1; 7 bases are a match to TRBD1. The germline CDR1 and CDR2 sequences are SGHTA and FQGTGA. This CDR3 region has 15 residues. V shed 3 bases and J 5 bases; nucleotides not matched to a gene: 9. In DNA, the CDR3 is TGTGCCAGCAGCTTCGGGGACAGCAGTTTGACTGAAGCTTTCTTT. Translated: CASSFGDSSLTEAFF.

The rearrangement links TRBV27 to TRBJ1-1; 8 bases are a match to TRBD1. From germline, CDR1 is MNHEY and CDR2 SMNVEV (reference sequence). The CDR3 is 16 amino acids. The V and J ends lost 6 bases and 6 bases, in that order; junction bases with no gene match: 15. CDR3 amino acids: CASSQTSTGGWSEAFF. As DNA, the CDR3 is TGTGCCAGCAGCCAAACTTCAACAGGGGGTTGGTCTGAAGCTTTCTTT.

The CDR3 reads CASSPGGIKDTQYF. In DNA, the CDR3 is TGTGCCAGCAGTCCGGGGGGGATTAAAGATACGCAGTATTTT. V is TRBV6-5 and J is TRBJ2-3; 8 bases line up with TRBD2. The V and J ends lost 5 bases and 5 bases, in that order; junction bases with no gene match: 6. The length of the CDR3 is 14 residues. Germline V gene lookup returns CDR1 MNHEY and CDR2 SVGAGI.

The sample holds a few counts of this clone. The chain joins TRBV4-3 to TRBJ1-1; D ambiguous. Germline V lookup: CDR1 LGHNA, CDR2 YSLEER. With 4 bases removed from V and 6 bases from J, the gap between germline ends came to 12 bases. This CDR3 has 13 residues. The CDR3 nucleotides read TGCGCCAGCAGCCTCCAGGTATCGGCTGAAGCTTTCTTT. Encoded protein: CASSLQVSAEAFF.

The V call is TRBV6-5, the J call TRBJ1-6; D gene uncertain. CDR3 length: 15 residues. CDR1 MNHEY and CDR2 SVGAGI come from the germline V gene. Trimming removed 2 bases at V and 0 bases at J, with 5 bases between. CDR3 bases: TGTGCCAGCAGTTACGAGAACTCCTATAATTCACCCCTCCACTTT. Residues: CASSYENSYNSPLHF.

This clone was counted a single time. This chain connects TRBV7-3 to TRBJ1-5, with D unresolved. The CDR3 is 13 amino acids. V lost 6 bases and J 8 bases, leaving 14 bases between the germline ends. CDR1 is SGHTA, CDR2 FQGTGA, per germline. The chain's CDR3 is CASSQKAGEPQHF. In DNA form, the CDR3 reads TGTGCCAGCAGTCAAAAGGCCGGGGAGCCCCAGCATTTT.

The chain uses TRBV7-8 and TRBJ2-7, with D possibly being TRBD2 (6 bases). Trimming removed 8 bases at V and 3 bases at J, with 14 bases between. Germline CDR1 SGHVS, CDR2 FQNEAQ. There are 13 residues in the CDR3. CDR3 loop: CASVGTRNYEQYF. CDR3 sequence (DNA): TGTGCCAGCGTCGGGACTCGAAACTACGAGCAGTACTTC.

This sequence joins TRBV18 and TRBJ1-2, with D perhaps matching TRBD1 (5 bases). The V gene lost 8 bases and the J gene lost 3 bases, with 16 bases spanning the gap. This CDR3 is built from 14 residues. Per germline, CDR1 KGHSH and CDR2 LQKENI. CDR3 DNA: TGTGCCAGCCTTGGAGACGGCAGGGACTATGGCTACACCTTC. This sequence encodes CASLGDGRDYGYTF.

The chain links TRBV7-3 to TRBJ2-2; D might be TRBD1 (5 bases). The length of the CDR3 is 16 residues. The V gene lost 6 bases and the J gene lost 6 bases, with 20 bases spanning the gap. Germline V gene data show CDR1 as SGHTA and CDR2 as FQGTGA. The chain's CDR3 is CASRRSSGFSAGELFF. CDR3 nucleotides: TGTGCCAGCAGACGGTCCTCAGGGTTTTCAGCCGGGGAGCTGTTTTTT. Full variable domain (outside the CDR3, taken from reference TRBV7-3 and TRBJ2-2): GAGVSQTPSNKVTEKGKYVELRCDPISGHTALYWYRQSLGQGPEFLIYFQGTGAADDSGLPNDRFFAVRPEGSVSTLKIQRTERGDSAVYLCASRRSSGFSAGELFFGEGSRLTVL.

The sample holds one count of this clone. The chain carries TRBV2 and TRBJ2-1, with a possible D match to TRBD2 (6 bases). The CDR3 runs to 20 residues. CDR1 and CDR2 from the germline V gene are SNHLY and FYNNEI. Trimming removed 7 bases from V and 0 bases from J, with 28 bases in between. CDR3 coding DNA: TGTGCCAGCACCATTAGTTTAGCGGACTCTCTATTAAGCTCCTACAATGAGCAGTTCTTC. It is translated as CASTISLADSLLSSYNEQFF.

This clone was seen more than once but under ten times. V is TRBV10-3 and J is TRBJ1-5, with D perhaps matching TRBD1 (6 bases). V lost 6 bases to trimming and J lost 4 bases, with 16 bases between them. Germline CDR1 is ENHRY and CDR2 is SYGVKD. The CDR3 is 15 residues long. The CDR3 region is CAIRGGGAENQPQHF. CDR3 DNA sequence: TGTGCCATCAGAGGGGGAGGGGCAGAAAATCAGCCCCAGCATTTT.

V and J are TRBV7-3 and TRBJ1-2, with D possibly matching TRBD1 (5 bases). Germline assignment: CDR1 SGHTA and CDR2 FQGTGA. Between the trimmed V and J ends, which lost 0 bases and 8 bases, there was a span of 16 bases. This CDR3 region has 15 residues. The CDR3 DNA follows: TGTGCCAGCAGCTTAACCGGCGACAGTGCTACGGGCTACACCTTC. It encodes CASSLTGDSATGYTF.

This rearrangement joins TRBV19 to TRBJ2-2; the D gene is possibly TRBD2 (6 bases). The germline V gene has CDR1 LNHDA and CDR2 SQIVND (reference sequence). This CDR3 is built from 15 residues. V lost 4 bases and J lost 1, with 10 bases in between. The CDR3 sequence: CASSRRGQNTGELFF. In DNA form, the CDR3 reads TGTGCCAGTAGTAGGCGGGGTCAGAACACCGGGGAGCTGTTTTTT. Using reference TRBV19 and TRBJ2-2 for the parts outside the CDR3, the full variable domain is DGGITQSPKYLFRKEGQNVTLSCEQNLNHDAMYWYRQDPGQGLRLIYYSQIVNDFQKGDIAEGYSVSREKKESFPLTVTSAQKNPTAFYLCASSRRGQNTGELFFGEGSRLTVL.